The clone carrying this T cell receptor (beta chain) is a singleton in its sample. This specimen comes from a study of blood T cell repertoires in COVID-19. Whole-study context: COVID-19 samples, acute and convalescent, were from the United States, Italy and Spain. Sample material is recorded as cDNA or gDNA derived from T cells, B-cell-depleted T cells, or PBMCs.

How the authors handled the data: Reference gene primer amplification in the assay estimated nucleated cell counts. Clones were read by immunoSEQ multiplex PCR, and TCRdb kept only the in-frame ones, dropping some. V, J and clone size reflect that table, while D and trimming were determined from the DNA. This sample has about 55,000 clones, with 82% found just once. The receptor was isolated from a human donor in a cohort sampled during active or convalescent COVID-19. Specimen: peripheral blood.

CDR3 coding DNA: TGTGCCAGCAGCTTGGACAGGGACATGAACACTGAAGCTTTCTTT. Translated, it gives CASSLDRDMNTEAFF. This rearrangement joins TRBV5-6 to TRBJ1-1, with D possibly matching TRBD1 (6 bases). V shed 0 bases and J shed 0 bases, with 9 bases lying between them. Germline V lookup: CDR1 SGHDT, CDR2 YYEEEE. The CDR3 has 15 amino acids.